Each of the 10 T cell receptor beta chains below was sequenced from the same sample in a study of response to subunit inactivated influenza vaccine. TCRdb processed the RT-PCR reads anew with MiXCR; each CDR3 protein has one entry. The repertoire has 590,000 or so distinct CDR3 sequences, around 15% of them found once; the top ten carry approximately 7.6%. The sequencing used PBMCs from blood, collected about 14 days before vaccination. The source is a man aged 50 or older who received an inactivated influenza vaccine.

This clonotype occurred a few times. This chain connects TRBV7-9 to TRBJ1-6; D is unresolved. Germline CDR1 SEHNR, CDR2 FQNEAQ (reference sequence). The CDR3 loop spans 15 amino acids. The V and J ends lost 5 bases and 0 bases respectively, with 8 bases between them. CDR3 coding DNA: TGTGCCAGCAGCCCAAGTAGCTCCTATAATTCACCCCTCCACTTT. Its protein is CASSPSSSYNSPLHF.

This clonotype was picked up many times. The chain joins TRBV4-2 to TRBJ1-2; weak D call: TRBD1 (6 bases). The CDR3 is 15 amino acids. Germline CDR1 and CDR2: LGHNA and YNFKEQ. V was cut by 1 base and J by 2 bases, with 11 bases left in between. The CDR3 DNA is TGTGCCAGCAGCCAAGTTGAGGGACAAAACTATGGCTACACCTTC. The encoded protein is CASSQVEGQNYGYTF.

This clonotype was observed a few times. CDR3 residues: CASSKGPGNEQFF. DNA of the CDR3: TGTGCCAGCAGCAAAGGGCCGGGGAATGAGCAGTTCTTC. The chain is built from TRBV21-1 and TRBJ2-1. TRBV21-1 is flagged as a pseudogene. This CDR3 is built from 13 residues.

The gene calls are TRBV5-1 and TRBJ1-1; TRBD1 matches 11 bases. The V gene end was trimmed by 4 bases and the J gene end by 5 bases; junction bases not matched to a gene: 7. CDR3 length equals 15 residues. CDR1 is SGHRS and CDR2 is YFSETQ in the germline V gene. The chain's CDR3 is CASSGQGAGITEAFF. Here the CDR3 DNA reads TGCGCCAGCAGCGGACAGGGGGCAGGAATTACTGAAGCTTTCTTT.

This clonotype was seen ten or more times. The chain recombines TRBV15 with TRBJ2-2, with 8 bases matching TRBD1. The CDR3 runs 16 residues. The J segment lost 6 bases and the V segment lost 4 bases, leaving 10 bases of the junction unmatched. The germline V gene encodes CDR1 LNHNV and CDR2 YYDKDF (reference sequence). The chain's CDR3 is CATSTVDRAGSGELFF. CDR3 bases: TGTGCCACCAGCACTGTGGACAGGGCGGGTTCCGGGGAGCTGTTTTTT.

In this sample, this clonotype turned up a few times. The chain is built from TRBV20-1 and TRBJ2-1, with D perhaps assigned TRBD1 or TRBD2 (6 bases each). Germline V gives CDR1 DFQATT, CDR2 SNEGSKA (reference sequence). V was pared by 3 bases and J by 10 bases, with 16 bases between. The CDR3 extends over 13 amino acids. CDR3 residues: CSASLGARGEQFF. Here the CDR3 DNA reads TGCAGTGCTAGCTTGGGGGCTCGGGGGGAGCAGTTCTTC.

This clonotype was found many times. This chain connects TRBV21-1 to TRBJ2-7; the D segment call TRBD1 is taken from the table without a DNA check. TRBV21-1 is termed a pseudogene. The CDR3 has 15 residues. The CDR3 bases are TGTGCCAGCAGCAAATATAACAGGGACCCGGACGAGCAGTACTTC. Amino acid sequence: CASSKYNRDPDEQYF.

The rearrangement uses TRBV7-2 and TRBJ2-7; 7 positions match TRBD1. Germline loops: CDR1 SGHTA, CDR2 FQGNSA. The CDR3 covers 13 residues. Germline trimming cut 4 bases from V and 6 bases from J; bases unmatched to any gene: 6. As DNA, the CDR3 is TGTGCCAGCAGCTCTACGCACAGGGGCGAGCAGTACTTC. This translates into CASSSTHRGEQYF.

This clonotype was detected a few times. V and J are TRBV11-2 and TRBJ2-1; 7 bases match TRBD2. CDR3 size: 18 residues. Looked up from germline, CDR1 is SGHAT and CDR2 is FQNNGV. J gave up 0 bases and V 5 bases, and 13 bases lay outside the gene matches. This CDR3 reads CASSPDPSGYSSYNEQFF. CDR3 DNA sequence: TGTGCCAGCAGCCCAGATCCTAGCGGCTATAGCTCCTACAATGAGCAGTTCTTC.

This clonotype was detected a few times. V gene TRBV9 combines with J gene TRBJ1-4, with D hard to call. CDR3 length equals 15 residues. V was pared by 2 bases and J by 3 bases, with 11 bases between. CDR1 and CDR2 from the germline V gene are SGDLS and YYNGEE. The CDR3 sequence is CASSVGDLANEKLFF. CDR3 nucleotides: TGTGCCAGCAGCGTGGGAGATCTAGCTAATGAAAAACTGTTTTTT.